The 12 T cell receptor beta chains given below trace back to one sample, sequenced in a study of T-cell reconstitution after alpha-beta-depleted transplantation in children (dated by TCRdb to 2015 to 2016). The library was made by PCR. This sample was sequenced with an Illumina HiSeq 2500. To normalize quantification of the TCRbeta repertoire, the TCR libraries were built with molecular barcoding that relied on unique molecular identifiers. TCRdb passed the public sequencing reads through fastp at Q25 and MiXCR, retaining productive beta sequences. Each entry is one CDR3 protein sequence, shown with its most common DNA and genes. Here the sample has around 800,000 distinct CDR3 sequences; about 15% occur a single time. Of the sample, about 5% falls within the top ten clones. In light of the paper, this sample's treatment or condition label describes: allogeneic hematopoietic cell transplantation with graft depleted of TCRalphabeta T cells and CD19 B cells.

This specimen was PBMCs, mostly from graft donor cells, taken 360 days after TCRalphabeta/CD19-depleted stem cell transplant. These receptors came from a male patient aged 10 to 17 who had a stem cell transplant for acute lymphoblastic leukemia, so the T cells may come from the graft donor.

V gene TRBV4-1 combines with J gene TRBJ1-3, with 12 bases aligning to TRBD1. With V trimmed by 4 bases and J by 0 bases, 16 bases remained unmatched. CDR1 is MGHRA, CDR2 YSYEKL, per germline. The CDR3 runs to 21 residues. CDR3 amino acids: CASSPNRDRGRSGLSGNTIYF. In DNA form, the CDR3 reads TGCGCCAGCAGCCCCAACCGGGACAGGGGGCGAAGTGGGCTCTCTGGAAACACCATATATTTT.

This clonotype was seen more than once but under ten times. The chain links TRBV12-3 or TRBV12-4 to TRBJ2-2; 8 bases fit TRBD1. The CDR3 runs 14 residues. V was pared by 10 bases and J by 4 bases, with 8 bases of the junction left unmatched. The CDR3 DNA follows: TGTGCCACCTCGCACAGGGGGACCACCGGGGAGCTGTTTTTT. Amino acids: CATSHRGTTGELFF.

This chain uses TRBV27 with TRBJ1-1, with D perhaps TRBD1 (5 bases). Germline lookup yields CDR1 MNHEY and CDR2 SMNVEV (reference sequence). Trimming left V 6 bases short and J 6 bases short, with 11 bases between. There are 12 residues in the CDR3. The CDR3, as DNA: TGTGCCAGCAGGGGGACGAATCCTGAAGCTTTCTTT. Translating gives CASRGTNPEAFF.

This chain connects TRBV7-2 to TRBJ2-7; the D is unclear. Germline V gene sequence: CDR1 SGHTA, CDR2 FQGNSA. V was shortened by 0 bases and J by 0 bases, with 9 bases between the two germline ends. The length of the CDR3 is 15 residues. CDR3 nucleotide sequence: TGTGCCAGCAGCTTAGCCCGGATGAGCTCCTACGAGCAGTACTTC. Translated: CASSLARMSSYEQYF.

This clonotype was seen just once. Sequence at one end of the junction differs from germline and may be a read error. Written as DNA, the CDR3 is TGTGCCAGCAGCTTACAGAGCTCCTGCGAGCAGTACTTC. This sequence encodes CASSLQSSCEQYF. The V gene is TRBV7-9, the J gene TRBJ2-7; D not resolved. This CDR3 is 13 amino acids long. Germline V gives CDR1 SEHNR, CDR2 FQNEAQ (reference sequence).

The chain couples TRBV30 to TRBJ2-5; TRBD2 aligns across 11 bases. Losses at the gene ends were 3 bases for V and 4 bases for J; bases not matched to a gene: 1. The CDR3 loop spans 13 amino acids. Looked up from germline, CDR1 is GTSNPN and CDR2 is SVGIG (reference sequence). CDR3 nucleotide sequence: TGTGCCTGGAGCGGGACTAGCGGAGAGACCCAGTACTTC. It codes for CAWSGTSGETQYF.

This clonotype has ten or more counts. The rearrangement joins TRBV7-7 to TRBJ2-3; D ambiguous. The CDR3 covers 14 residues. V shed 1 base and J shed 2 bases, with 7 bases lying between them. In germline, CDR1 is SSHAT, CDR2 FNYEAQ (reference sequence). CDR3 residues: CASSLELITDTQYF. Written as DNA, the CDR3 is TGTGCCAGCAGCTTAGAGCTCATCACAGATACGCAGTATTTT.

This clonotype was found a few times. V and J are TRBV9 and TRBJ2-7; tentative D call: TRBD1 (7 bases). CDR3 length: 16 residues. CDR1 and CDR2 from the germline V gene are SGDLS and YYNGEE. Between the trimmed V and J ends, which lost 0 bases and 0 bases, there was a span of 13 bases. The CDR3 DNA follows: TGTGCCAGCAGCGTAGGTGGGGGGACAGCCTCCTACGAGCAGTACTTC. Translation: CASSVGGGTASYEQYF.

The rearrangement uses TRBV18 and TRBJ2-1; 13 bases agree with TRBD2. CDR1 and CDR2 from the germline V gene are KGHSH and LQKENI. The V gene end was trimmed by 0 bases and the J gene end by 6 bases; junction bases not matched to a gene: 14. This CDR3 spans 20 amino acids. The chain's CDR3 is CASSPPRLAGGLSKRNEQFF. CDR3 nucleotide sequence: TGTGCCAGCTCACCACCACGACTAGCGGGAGGACTGTCTAAGCGCAATGAGCAGTTCTTC. The full variable domain, with the rest looked up from reference TRBV18 and TRBJ2-1, is NAGVMQNPRHLVRRRGQEARLRCSPMKGHSHVYWYRQLPEEGLKFMVYLQKENIIDESGMPKERFSAEFPKEGPSILRIQQVVRGDSAAYFCASSPPRLAGGLSKRNEQFFGPGTRLTVL.

The rearrangement links TRBV10-1 to TRBJ2-5; D remains ambiguous. CDR1 is WNHNN, CDR2 SYGVQD, per germline (reference sequence). The CDR3 extends over 14 amino acids. Trimming cost V 4 bases and J 2 bases, with 11 bases left between them. This chain's CDR3 is CASSGRDTQETQYF. The CDR3 nucleotides are TGCGCCAGCAGTGGTCGAGATACTCAAGAGACCCAGTACTTC.

This chain joins TRBV3-1 and TRBJ2-7, with TRBD2 as a possible D gene (6 bases). Trimming cost V 1 base and J 4 bases, with 14 bases left between them. CDR3 length: 15 residues. The germline gives CDR1 LGHDT, CDR2 YNNKEL (reference sequence). CDR3 DNA: TGTGCCAGCAGCCAAGTTAATCGGGGGAGGTACGAGCAGTACTTC. It specifies CASSQVNRGRYEQYF.

This clonotype was picked up a small number of times. The chain combines TRBV27 with TRBJ2-2; TRBD2 might be the D (6 bases). The V and J ends lost 6 bases and 9 bases respectively, with 14 bases between them. Germline CDR1 and CDR2: MNHEY and SMNVEV (reference sequence). CDR3 size: 13 residues. CDR3 nucleotide sequence: TGTGCCAGCAGCCCCGGGGCGGGACGGGAGCTGTTTTTT. Protein sequence: CASSPGAGRELFF.